Listed here are 19 T cell receptor beta chains from one sample, sequenced in a study of blood T cell repertoires in COVID-19 (dated by TCRdb to 2019 to 2021). The library was made by the immunoSEQ multiplex PCR assay. The clones in this table, taken by TCRdb from immuneACCESS, are in-frame only. Not every clone is retained; where verified, under half of the shortfall comes from an unresolved V gene, and the cause of the rest is unknown. For this sample the table gives 650,000 to 800,000 clones, of which around 89% were detected only once. Under 0.3% of the sample comes from the top ten. Sequencing was done on a sample of peripheral blood. These receptors were collected from a woman between 18 and 30 years old with acute or convalescent COVID-19.

The V call is TRBV9, the J call TRBJ2-1; D uncertain. Per germline, CDR1 SGDLS and CDR2 YYNGEE. This CDR3 comprises 13 residues. V dropped 0 bases and J dropped 6 bases, with 7 bases sitting between them. Here the CDR3 DNA reads TGTGCCAGCAGCGTAGCCCCCTTCAATGAGCAGTTCTTC. This translates into CASSVAPFNEQFF.

This chain uses TRBV18 with TRBJ1-4; TRBD1 matches 9 bases. Germline CDR1 KGHSH, CDR2 LQKENI. With 6 bases clipped from V and 5 bases from J, the junction kept 7 bases outside the gene matches. The CDR3 is 15 amino acids. CDR3 region: CASSPQGTGNEKLFF. CDR3 nucleotide sequence: TGTGCCAGCTCCCCTCAAGGGACAGGGAATGAAAAACTGTTTTTT.

This chain links TRBV4-1 with TRBJ2-3; TRBD1 aligns across 11 bases. The CDR3 sequence is 19 residues long. In germline, CDR1 is MGHRA, CDR2 YSYEKL. J lost 5 bases, V lost 6 bases, and 19 bases had no gene match. The CDR3 nucleotides are TGCGCCAGCAGAGGGTCCCGGACAGGGGGCGAGGCGGTGATAGATACGCAGTATTTT. Translated, it gives CASRGSRTGGEAVIDTQYF.

J is TRBJ2-3 and V is TRBV6-5, with 9 nucleotides matching TRBD2. Germline lookup yields CDR1 MNHEY and CDR2 SVGAGI. Trimming at V came to 11 bases and at J to 2 bases, leaving 8 bases not matched to a gene. The CDR3 has 14 residues. The CDR3, as DNA: TGTGCCGGCTCAGCGGGGGGACACACAGATACGCAGTATTTT. It yields the protein CAGSAGGHTDTQYF.

About this clone: The same CDR3 also results from other DNA sequences found in this sample. This chain uses TRBV5-1 with TRBJ2-1; D is unresolved. Deletions cut 0 bases from V and 3 bases from J, with 4 bases between. CDR1 SGHRS and CDR2 YFSETQ come from the germline V gene. The CDR3 runs to 13 residues. The CDR3 DNA reads TGCGCCAGCAGCTTGGGAGGCTACAATGAGCAGTTCTTC. Translated, it gives CASSLGGYNEQFF.

CDR3 nucleotide sequence: TGCGCCAGCAGTGAGTCGCTATCTACAGGGATGGATATCACTGAAGCTTTCTTT. It yields the protein CASSESLSTGMDITEAFF. This chain joins TRBV10-2 and TRBJ1-1; tentatively, D is TRBD1 (6 bases). The CDR3 extends over 18 amino acids. CDR1 is WSHSY and CDR2 is SAAADI in the germline V gene. V lost 0 bases and J 4 bases, leaving 21 bases between the germline ends.

This chain joins TRBV9 and TRBJ2-3, with 12 positions matching TRBD2. The CDR3 covers 15 residues. Germline CDR1 reads SGDLS; CDR2 reads YYNGEE. The J segment lost 5 bases and the V segment lost 4 bases, leaving 5 bases of the junction unmatched. The CDR3 DNA is TGTGCCAGCAGCCCTAGCGGGGGGGTGGGAGATACGCAGTATTTT. Translated: CASSPSGGVGDTQYF. The whole variable domain, filled in from reference TRBV9 and TRBJ2-3, reads DSGVTQTPKHLITATGQRVTLRCSPRSGDLSVYWYQQSLDQGLQFLIQYYNGEERAKGNILERFSAQQFPDLHSELNLSSLELGDSALYFCASSPSGGVGDTQYFGPGTRLTVL.

The rearrangement joins TRBV4-3 to TRBJ1-2; D ambiguous. This CDR3 contains 13 residues. Per the germline V gene, CDR1 is LGHNA and CDR2 is YSLEER. With 3 bases removed from V and 0 bases from J, the gap between germline ends came to 5 bases. The CDR3 reads CASSQASNYGYTF. CDR3 sequence (DNA): TGCGCCAGCAGCCAGGCCTCTAACTATGGCTACACCTTC.

This clone occurred a few times. The gene calls are TRBV15 and TRBJ1-1; possibly TRBD1 for D (5 bases). Germline V lookup: CDR1 LNHNV, CDR2 YYDKDF (reference sequence). This CDR3 region has 16 residues. With 1 base removed from V and 1 base from J, the gap between germline ends came to 13 bases. This CDR3 reads CATSRVRGSKNTEAFF. CDR3 DNA sequence: TGTGCCACCAGCAGAGTTAGGGGAAGCAAGAACACTGAAGCTTTCTTT.

This chain connects TRBV9 to TRBJ2-2; 10 positions match TRBD2. Trimming took 4 bases from V and 1 from J; bases not matched to a gene: 4. The CDR3 covers 16 residues. Germline CDR1 reads SGDLS; CDR2 reads YYNGEE. The CDR3 DNA follows: TGTGCCAGCAGCTTTCGACTAGCGGGGAACACCGGGGAGCTGTTTTTT. Encoded protein: CASSFRLAGNTGELFF.

The chain couples TRBV4-3 to TRBJ1-4; no clear D. Germline lookup yields CDR1 LGHNA and CDR2 YSLEER. The CDR3 length is 15 residues. V dropped 4 bases and J dropped 2 bases, with 11 bases sitting between them. CDR3 nucleotides: TGCGCCAGCAGCCCCCGGGTGAGGACTAATGAAAAACTGTTTTTT. Its translation is CASSPRVRTNEKLFF.

In this sample, this clone turned up once. The V gene is TRBV30, the J gene TRBJ2-7; no definite D call. The germline CDR1 and CDR2 sequences are GTSNPN and SVGIG (reference sequence). This CDR3 is built from 13 residues. Between the trimmed V and J ends, which lost 3 bases and 6 bases, there was a span of 15 bases. CDR3 DNA: TGTGCCTGGAGGGGTCTGTATCGCGGCGAGCAGTACTTC. This gives the protein CAWRGLYRGEQYF.

V is TRBV6-5 and J is TRBJ1-4, with 9 bases aligning to TRBD1. The CDR3 spans 14 residues. With 8 bases clipped from V and 6 bases from J, the junction kept 7 bases outside the gene matches. From germline, CDR1 is MNHEY and CDR2 SVGAGI. CDR3 nucleotide sequence: TGTGCCAGCGGCACAGGGGGCGGGGATGAAAAACTGTTTTTT. The encoded protein is CASGTGGGDEKLFF.

This chain uses TRBV3-1 (or the pseudogene TRBV3-2) with TRBJ2-2; 7 positions agree with TRBD1. CDR1 and CDR2 (germline): LGHDT, YNNKEL (reference sequence). The CDR3 is 14 residues long. Trimming at V came to 4 bases and at J to 8 bases, leaving 7 bases not matched to a gene. The DNA of the CDR3 is TGTGCCAGCAGCCTGGACAGGAAAATAGGGGAGCTGTTTTTT. Translated: CASSLDRKIGELFF.

This sequence joins TRBV3-1 (or the pseudogene TRBV3-2) and TRBJ1-6; D might be TRBD1 (5 bases). Trimming shortened V by 2 bases and J by 9 bases, and 14 bases separated the two germline ends. The V gene's germline CDR1 is LGHDT and CDR2 YNNKEL (reference sequence). There are 15 residues in the CDR3. CDR3 residues: CASSQILGGGSPLHF. The CDR3 nucleotides read TGTGCCAGCAGCCAAATTCTGGGGGGGGGTTCACCCCTCCACTTT.

The gene calls are TRBV28 and TRBJ2-5; D might be TRBD1 (6 bases). The CDR3 has 16 residues. Germline assignment: CDR1 MDHEN and CDR2 SYDVKM. The V gene lost 4 bases and the J gene lost 2 bases, with 17 bases spanning the gap. The CDR3, as DNA: TGTGCCAGCAGTTCGCTCACACAGGGTTGGCAAGAGACCCAGTACTTC. Amino acid sequence: CASSSLTQGWQETQYF.

This sequence joins TRBV19 and TRBJ2-3; 11 nucleotides agree with TRBD2. CDR1 and CDR2 from the germline V gene are LNHDA and SQIVND (reference sequence). The J segment lost 1 base and the V segment lost 5 bases, leaving 2 bases of the junction unmatched. CDR3 length: 15 residues. In DNA form, the CDR3 reads TGTGCCAGTAGTTTACTAGCGGGGGGCACAGATACGCAGTATTTT. This encodes CASSLLAGGTDTQYF.

This clone was detected once. The chain is built from TRBV9 and TRBJ2-6; no definite D call. The ends were cut back, 3 bases at V and 2 bases at J, with 18 bases in the middle. The CDR3 runs to 18 residues. Germline V gene lookup returns CDR1 SGDLS and CDR2 YYNGEE. The CDR3 bases are TGTGCCAGCAGCGCCCCAGCAGGCCCCGGCGCTGGGGCCAACGTCCTGACTTTC. Protein sequence: CASSAPAGPGAGANVLTF.

The chain combines TRBV6-5 with TRBJ2-1; D is perhaps TRBD2 (6 bases). The CDR3 extends over 15 amino acids. V lost 6 bases to trimming and J lost 0 bases, with 12 bases between them. CDR1 MNHEY and CDR2 SVGAGI come from the germline V gene. The DNA of the CDR3 is TGTGCCAGCAGGCTAGCGCCAAACTCCTACAATGAGCAGTTCTTC. It is translated as CASRLAPNSYNEQFF.